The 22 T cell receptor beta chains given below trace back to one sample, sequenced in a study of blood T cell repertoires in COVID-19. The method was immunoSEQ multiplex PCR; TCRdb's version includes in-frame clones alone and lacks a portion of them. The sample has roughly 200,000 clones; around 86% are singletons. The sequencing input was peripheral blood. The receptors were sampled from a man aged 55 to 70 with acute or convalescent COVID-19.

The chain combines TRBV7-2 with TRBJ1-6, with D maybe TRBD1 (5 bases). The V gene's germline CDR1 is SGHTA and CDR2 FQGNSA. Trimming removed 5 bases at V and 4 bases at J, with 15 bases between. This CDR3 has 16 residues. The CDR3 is CASSDPPGGYNSPLHF. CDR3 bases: TGTGCCAGCAGCGACCCCCCCGGGGGGTATAATTCACCCCTCCACTTT.

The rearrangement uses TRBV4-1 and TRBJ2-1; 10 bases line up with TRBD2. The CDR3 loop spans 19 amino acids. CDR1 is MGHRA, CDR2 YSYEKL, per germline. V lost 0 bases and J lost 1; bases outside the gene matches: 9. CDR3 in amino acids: CASSQDWGDSGGSYNEQFF. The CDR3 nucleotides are TGCGCCAGCAGCCAAGATTGGGGTGATAGCGGGGGGTCCTACAATGAGCAGTTCTTC.

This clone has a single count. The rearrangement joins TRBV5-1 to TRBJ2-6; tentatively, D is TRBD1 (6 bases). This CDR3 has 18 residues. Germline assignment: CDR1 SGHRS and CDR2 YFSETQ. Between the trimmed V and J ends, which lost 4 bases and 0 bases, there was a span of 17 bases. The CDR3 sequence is CASSPTDRTLSGANVLTF. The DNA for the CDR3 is TGCGCCAGCAGCCCCACTGACAGGACGCTCTCTGGGGCCAACGTCCTGACTTTC.

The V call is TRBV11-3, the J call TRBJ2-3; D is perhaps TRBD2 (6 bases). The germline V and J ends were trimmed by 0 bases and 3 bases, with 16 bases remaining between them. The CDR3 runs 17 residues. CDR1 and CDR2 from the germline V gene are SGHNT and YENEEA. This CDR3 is CASSLERLLGRTDTQYF. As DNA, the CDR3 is TGTGCCAGCAGCTTAGAGAGGCTCCTAGGGAGGACAGATACGCAGTATTTT. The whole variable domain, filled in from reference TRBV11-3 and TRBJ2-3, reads EAGVVQSPRYKIIEKKQPVAFWCNPISGHNTLYWYLQNLGQGPELLIRYENEEAVDDSQLPKDRFSAERLKGVDSTLKIQPAELGDSAVYLCASSLERLLGRTDTQYFGPGTRLTVL.

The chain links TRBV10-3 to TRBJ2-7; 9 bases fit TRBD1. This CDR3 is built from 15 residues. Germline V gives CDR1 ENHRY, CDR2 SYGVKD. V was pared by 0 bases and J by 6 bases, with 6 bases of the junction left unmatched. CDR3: CAISESGTGFGEQYF. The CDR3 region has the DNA TGTGCCATCAGTGAGTCGGGGACAGGGTTTGGCGAGCAGTACTTC.

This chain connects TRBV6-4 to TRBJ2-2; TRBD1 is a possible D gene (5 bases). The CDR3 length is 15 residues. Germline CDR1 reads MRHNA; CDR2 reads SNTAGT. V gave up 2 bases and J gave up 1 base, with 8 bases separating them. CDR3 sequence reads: CASSDRGLNTGELFF. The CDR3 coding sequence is TGTGCCAGCAGTGACAGGGGTCTGAACACCGGGGAGCTGTTTTTT.

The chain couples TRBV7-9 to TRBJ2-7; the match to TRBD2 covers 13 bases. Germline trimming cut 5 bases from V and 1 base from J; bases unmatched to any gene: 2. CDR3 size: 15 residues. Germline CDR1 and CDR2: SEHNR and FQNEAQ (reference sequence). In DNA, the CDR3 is TGTGCCAGCAGCGTGACTAGCGGGGGGTCCTACGAGCAGTACTTC. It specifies CASSVTSGGSYEQYF.

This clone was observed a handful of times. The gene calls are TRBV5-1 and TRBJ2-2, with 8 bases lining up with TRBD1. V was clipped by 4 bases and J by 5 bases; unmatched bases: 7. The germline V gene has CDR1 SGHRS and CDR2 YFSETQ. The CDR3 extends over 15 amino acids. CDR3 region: CASSDDRGGTGELFF. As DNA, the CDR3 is TGCGCCAGCAGCGACGACAGGGGCGGTACCGGGGAGCTGTTTTTT. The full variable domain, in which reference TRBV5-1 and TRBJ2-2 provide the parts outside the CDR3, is KAGVTQTPRYLIKTRGQQVTLSCSPISGHRSVSWYQQTPGQGLQFLFEYFSETQRNKGNFPGRFSGRQFSNSRSEMNVSTLELGDSALYLCASSDDRGGTGELFFGEGSRLTVL.

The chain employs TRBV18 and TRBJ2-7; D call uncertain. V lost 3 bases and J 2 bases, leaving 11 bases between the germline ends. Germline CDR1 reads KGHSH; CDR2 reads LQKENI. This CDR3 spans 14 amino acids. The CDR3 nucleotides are TGTGCCAGCTCACCGGCTGGCGGAACCTACGAGCAGTACTTC. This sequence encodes CASSPAGGTYEQYF.

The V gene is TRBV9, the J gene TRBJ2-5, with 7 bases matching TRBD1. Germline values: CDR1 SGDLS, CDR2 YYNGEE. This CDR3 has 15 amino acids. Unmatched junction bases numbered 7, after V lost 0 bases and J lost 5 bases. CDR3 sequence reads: CASSVAEGARETQYF. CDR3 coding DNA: TGTGCCAGCAGCGTAGCTGAGGGGGCGCGGGAGACCCAGTACTTC.

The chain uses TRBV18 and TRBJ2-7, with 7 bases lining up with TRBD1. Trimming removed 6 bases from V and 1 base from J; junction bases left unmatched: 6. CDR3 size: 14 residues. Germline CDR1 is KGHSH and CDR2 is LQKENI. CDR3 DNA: TGTGCCAGCTCCCCTCGACAGGGTTCCTACGAGCAGTACTTC. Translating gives CASSPRQGSYEQYF.

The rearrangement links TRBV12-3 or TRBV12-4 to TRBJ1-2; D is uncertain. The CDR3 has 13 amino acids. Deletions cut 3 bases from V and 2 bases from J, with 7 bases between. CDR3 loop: CASSLAGNYGYTF. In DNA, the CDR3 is TGTGCCAGCAGTTTGGCAGGAAACTATGGCTACACCTTC.

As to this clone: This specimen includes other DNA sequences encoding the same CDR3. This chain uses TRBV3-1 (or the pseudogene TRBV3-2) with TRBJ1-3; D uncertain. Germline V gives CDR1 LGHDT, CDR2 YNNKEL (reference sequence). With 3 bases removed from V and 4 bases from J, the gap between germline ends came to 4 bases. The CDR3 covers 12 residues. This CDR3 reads CASSQRGNTIYF. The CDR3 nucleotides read TGTGCCAGCAGCCAGAGAGGAAACACCATATATTTT.

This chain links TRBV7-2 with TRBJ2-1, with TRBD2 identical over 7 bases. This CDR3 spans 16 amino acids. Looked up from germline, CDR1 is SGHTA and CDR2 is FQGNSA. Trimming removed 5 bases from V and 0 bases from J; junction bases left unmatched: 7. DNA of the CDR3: TGTGCCAGCAGCCTCAGCAGCGGGGCCTCCTACAATGAGCAGTTCTTC. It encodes CASSLSSGASYNEQFF.

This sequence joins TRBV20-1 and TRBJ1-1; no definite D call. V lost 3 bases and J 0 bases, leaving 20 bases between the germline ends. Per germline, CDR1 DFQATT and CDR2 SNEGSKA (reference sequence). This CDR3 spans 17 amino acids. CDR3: CSASQVRRRGLNTEAFF. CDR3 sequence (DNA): TGCAGTGCTAGTCAGGTGAGGCGACGAGGGCTGAACACTGAAGCTTTCTTT.

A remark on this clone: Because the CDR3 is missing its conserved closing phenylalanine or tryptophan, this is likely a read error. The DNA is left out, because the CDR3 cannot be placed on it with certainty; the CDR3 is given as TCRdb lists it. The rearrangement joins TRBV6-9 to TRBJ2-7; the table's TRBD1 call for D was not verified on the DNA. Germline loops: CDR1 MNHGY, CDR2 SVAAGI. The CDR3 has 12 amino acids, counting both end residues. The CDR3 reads CASSNLPGHCRA.

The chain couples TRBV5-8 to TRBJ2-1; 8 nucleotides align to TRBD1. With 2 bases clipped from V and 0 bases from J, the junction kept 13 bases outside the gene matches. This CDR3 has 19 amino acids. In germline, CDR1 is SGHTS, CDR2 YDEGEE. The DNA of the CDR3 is TGTGCCAGCAGCTTATTGGGCCTAGCAGGGGGCGACTCCTACAATGAGCAGTTCTTC. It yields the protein CASSLLGLAGGDSYNEQFF.

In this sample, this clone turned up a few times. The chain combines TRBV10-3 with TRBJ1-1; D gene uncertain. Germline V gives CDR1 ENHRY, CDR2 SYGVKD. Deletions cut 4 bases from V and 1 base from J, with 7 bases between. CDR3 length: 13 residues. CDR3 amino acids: CAISVAANTEAFF. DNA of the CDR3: TGTGCCATCAGTGTCGCGGCGAACACTGAAGCTTTCTTT.

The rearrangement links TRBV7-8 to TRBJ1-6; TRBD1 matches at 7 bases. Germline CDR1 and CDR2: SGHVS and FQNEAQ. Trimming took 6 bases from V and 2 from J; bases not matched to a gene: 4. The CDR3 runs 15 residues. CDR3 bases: TGTGCCAGCAGTAGCGGGACAGCCTATAATTCACCCCTCCACTTT. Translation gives CASSSGTAYNSPLHF.

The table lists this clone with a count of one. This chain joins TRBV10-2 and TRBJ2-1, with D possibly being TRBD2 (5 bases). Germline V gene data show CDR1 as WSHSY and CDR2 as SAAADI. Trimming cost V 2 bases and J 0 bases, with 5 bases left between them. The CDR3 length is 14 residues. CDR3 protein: CASSEAGSYNEQFF. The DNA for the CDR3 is TGCGCCAGCAGTGAGGCGGGCTCCTACAATGAGCAGTTCTTC.

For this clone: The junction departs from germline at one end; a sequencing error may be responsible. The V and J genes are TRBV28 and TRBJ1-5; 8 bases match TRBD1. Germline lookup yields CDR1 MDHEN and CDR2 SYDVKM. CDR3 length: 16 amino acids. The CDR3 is CASCFRTGLSNQPQHF. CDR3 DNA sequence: TGTGCCAGCTGTTTTCGGACAGGGCTAAGCAATCAGCCCCAGCATTTT.

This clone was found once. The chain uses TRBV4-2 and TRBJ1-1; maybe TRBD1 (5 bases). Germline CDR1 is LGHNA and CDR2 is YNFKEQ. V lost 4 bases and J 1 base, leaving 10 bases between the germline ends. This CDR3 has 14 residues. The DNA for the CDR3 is TGTGCCAGCAGCCTTGTGGACAAGAACACTGAAGCTTTCTTT. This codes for CASSLVDKNTEAFF.